This TCR beta chain was profiled in a study of OX40 agonist ivuxolimab in advanced cancers. The method was immunoSEQ multiplex PCR; TCRdb's version includes in-frame clones alone and lacks a portion of them. The table records 40,000 to 45,000 clones, 65% to 85% of them present only once. V was clipped by 2 bases and J by 12 bases, with 11 bases between them. The CDR3 totals 12 residues. Germline V gene lookup returns CDR1 SGHDT and CDR2 YYEEEE. This clone has more than one count but fewer than ten. This sequence joins TRBV5-6 and TRBJ1-4, with D possibly being TRBD1 (6 bases). The material sequenced was CD4+ or CD8+ T cells sorted from blood, taken in a trial of the OX40 agonist ivuxolimab. The receptor was isolated from an adult with an advanced solid tumor such as melanoma, head and neck, liver or kidney cancer. CDR3 amino acids: CASSFGGGELFF. The CDR3 DNA reads TGTGCCAGCAGCTTTGGAGGGGGGGAACTGTTTTTT. The full variable domain, in which reference TRBV5-6 and TRBJ1-4 provide the parts outside the CDR3, is DAGVTQSPTHLIKTRGQQVTLRCSPKSGHDTVSWYQQALGQGPQFIFQYYEEEERQRGNFPDRFSGHQFPNYSSELNVNALLLGDSALYLCASSFGGGELFFGSGTQLSVL.